Here is one T cell receptor (beta chain) with its context. This clone was found a few times. No cognate antigen has been identified for it. Base qualities were left out, and no much larger clone turns up one base away. The collaborating institutions used their own protocols to collect whole blood in K2EDTA tubes. For TCRbeta analysis, collaborators shipped samples as frozen whole blood, isolated PBMCs, or DNA extracted from either of those sample types. TCRbeta CDR3 regions were amplified from genomic DNA by means of the immunoSEQ Assay, a bias-controlled multiplex PCR. Per the source publication's procedure: Nucleated cell counts per sample were estimated from amplification of reference gene primers within the assay. Sequence reads were collapsed and filtered to measure the absolute abundance of every unique TCRbeta CDR3 rearrangement. Productive Simpson clonality was computed per sample as the square root of Simpson's diversity index over productive rearrangements. Here the immuneACCESS table is served through TCRdb, limited to in-frame sequences with V and J called. Missing clones are a known gap in these copies; in checked studies unresolved V genes cover under half, and the rest lacks a known reason. D and trimming were read from the DNA, whereas the V and J calls and clone size are those reported in that table. A total of approximately 40,000 clones appear in this sample, 70% to 90% of them only once. The biggest ten clones account for 19% of the sample.

The data belong to a study of blood T cell repertoires in COVID-19 (dated by TCRdb to the early 2020s). Describing the broader study: The collaborator samples originated in the United States, Italy and Spain and spanned the acute and convalescent phases of COVID-19. The dataset comprised deeply sampled blood TCRbeta repertoires from subjects exposed to, actively infected with, or recovered from COVID-19. Sample metadata almost always included a de-identified subject ID, COVID-19 status, age in years and sex. Samples were obtained from the ongoing ImmuneRACE study (first 160 participants) and from over 1,000 subjects provided by 6 global collaborators. A freely available public database, intended as a resource for researchers studying the immune response to SARS-CoV-2, is where the repertoires were released. The prospective study material was composed of cDNA or gDNA derived from T cells, B-cell-depleted T cells, or PBMCs. Where HLA class I and class II types were available, the types were taken from metadata supplied by the sample provider, not from assay-based typing. Results the study describes overall, beyond this receptor: Clinical and demographic metadata were provided uncurated, with the amount varying by source and participant.

This TCR derives from a man aged 50-59 years in a cohort sampled during active COVID-19. Sequenced input: peripheral blood.

This receptor has the CDR3 CASSHGTGTYEQYV. The sequenced DNA: TGTGCCAGCAGCCACGGGACAGGGACCTACGAGCAGTACGTC. The chain uses TRBV11-2 and TRBJ2-7; 9 junctional bases match TRBD1. V ends up 5 bases short and J 2 bases short, with an unmatched junction base count of 4. Looking up the germline V gene yields CDR1 SGHAT and CDR2 FQNNGV. The CDR3 spans 14 residues, from the cysteine through the valine. Of all the DNA, just the CDR3 is kept, 42 bases in frame from base 1.